This T cell receptor (beta chain) is from a study of blood T cell repertoires in COVID-19. Study overall: Donors in the United States, Italy and Spain gave samples during acute or convalescent COVID-19. From T cells, B-cell-depleted T cells, or PBMCs came the material, which was cDNA or gDNA.

This clone was found once. The CDR3 covers 15 residues. Germline CDR1 is SGHAT and CDR2 is FQDESV (reference sequence). The V gene lost 2 bases and the J gene lost 2 bases, with 12 bases spanning the gap. TCRdb keeps only in-frame clones here, not all; method: immunoSEQ multiplex PCR. This sample yields fewer than 250,000 clones, of which 88% are seen a single time; 1% to 1.4% belongs to the top ten. V and J are TRBV11-1 and TRBJ1-1, with D perhaps matching TRBD1 (6 bases). This receptor was identified in a man aged 25-45 years with acute or convalescent COVID-19. The sample consisted of peripheral blood. CDR3 coding DNA: TGTGCCAGCAGCTTACGACAGGTGAGAAACACTGAAGCTTTCTTT. Amino acid sequence: CASSLRQVRNTEAFF.